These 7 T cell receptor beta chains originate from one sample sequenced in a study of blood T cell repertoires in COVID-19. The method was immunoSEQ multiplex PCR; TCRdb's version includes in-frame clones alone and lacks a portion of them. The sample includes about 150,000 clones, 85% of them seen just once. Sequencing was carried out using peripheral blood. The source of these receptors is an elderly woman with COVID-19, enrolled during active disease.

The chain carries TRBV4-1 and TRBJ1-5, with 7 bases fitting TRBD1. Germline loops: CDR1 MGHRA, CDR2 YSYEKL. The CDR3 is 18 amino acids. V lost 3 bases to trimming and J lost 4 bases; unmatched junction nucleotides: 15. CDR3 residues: CASSQGVQGSLGNQPQHF. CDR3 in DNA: TGCGCCAGCAGCCAGGGAGTACAGGGGTCTTTAGGAAATCAGCCCCAGCATTTT.

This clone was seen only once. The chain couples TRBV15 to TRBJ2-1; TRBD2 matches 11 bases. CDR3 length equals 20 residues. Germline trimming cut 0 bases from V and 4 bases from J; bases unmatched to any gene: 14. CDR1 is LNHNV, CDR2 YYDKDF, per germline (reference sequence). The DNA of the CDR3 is TGTGCCACCAGCAGAGAACCGGGACTAGCGGTCCTACAGGGGTACAATGAGCAGTTCTTC. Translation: CATSREPGLAVLQGYNEQFF.

The CDR3 loop is CASSFYVPEQGRLSNQPQHF. The CDR3 DNA sequence: TGTGCCAGCAGCTTTTATGTCCCGGAGCAGGGCCGACTGAGCAATCAGCCCCAGCATTTT. The chain joins TRBV7-8 to TRBJ1-5; the D gene is possibly TRBD1 (5 bases). V dropped 3 bases and J dropped 1 base, with 25 bases sitting between them. Looked up from germline, CDR1 is SGHVS and CDR2 is FQNEAQ. CDR3 length equals 20 residues.

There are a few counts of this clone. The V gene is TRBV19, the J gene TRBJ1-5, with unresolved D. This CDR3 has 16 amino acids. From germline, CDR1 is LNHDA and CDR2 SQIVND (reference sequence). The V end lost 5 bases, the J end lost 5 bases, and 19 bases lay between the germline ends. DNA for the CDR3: TGTGCCAGTAGTCTCCCCCGGGGAGTGAGCGATCAGCCCCAGCATTTT. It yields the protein CASSLPRGVSDQPQHF.

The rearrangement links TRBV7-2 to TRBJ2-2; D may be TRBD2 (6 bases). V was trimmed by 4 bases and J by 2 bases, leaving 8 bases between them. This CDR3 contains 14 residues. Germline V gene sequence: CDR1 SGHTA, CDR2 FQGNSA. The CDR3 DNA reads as TGTGCCAGCAGCTGGAGGGGCAACACCGGGGAGCTGTTTTTT. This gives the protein CASSWRGNTGELFF.

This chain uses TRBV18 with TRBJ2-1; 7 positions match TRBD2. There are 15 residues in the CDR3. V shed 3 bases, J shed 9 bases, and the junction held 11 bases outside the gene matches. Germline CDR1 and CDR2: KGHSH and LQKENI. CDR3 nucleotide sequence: TGTGCCAGCTCACCTCCCTTTGGGAGGGTAGGTGAGCAGTTCTTC. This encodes CASSPPFGRVGEQFF.

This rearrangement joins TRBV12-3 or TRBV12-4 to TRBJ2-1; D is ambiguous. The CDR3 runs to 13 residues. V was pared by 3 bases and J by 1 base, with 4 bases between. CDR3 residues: CASSFGSYNEQFF. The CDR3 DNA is TGTGCCAGCAGTTTCGGTTCCTACAATGAGCAGTTCTTC.